This TCR beta chain was retrieved from a study of CD8 T cells in ankylosing spondylitis. The study's findings and limits: Disease-linked clones, CD8+, were relatively rare in peripheral blood. For ankylosing spondylitis blood, a TCR beta motif of about eight highly homologous variants appeared characteristic.

This CDR3 comprises 14 residues. Trimming stripped 6 bases from V and 3 bases from J, with 13 bases between. Looked up from germline, CDR1 is SGHRS and CDR2 is YFSETQ. Quantitative 5'-RACE with molecular barcodes produced the TCR beta libraries. TCRdb analysed the 5' RACE reads with MiXCR anew, one entry per CDR3 protein. Counted here are about 480,000 distinct CDR3 sequences, roughly 17% occurring once; the ten biggest clones make up about 0.94%. This clonotype was counted at least ten times. Its cognate antigen is unknown. The chain couples TRBV5-1 to TRBJ2-1; D is undetermined. Sequenced material: blood, either unsorted or a sorted T cell fraction (not recorded which). The receptor was isolated from a male donor with ankylosing spondylitis. The CDR3 region is CASTQTTVYNEQFF. CDR3 sequence (DNA): TGCGCCAGCACTCAGACGACGGTCTACAATGAGCAGTTCTTC.